This TCR beta chain originates from a study of CD8+CD57+ T cells in acquired aplastic anemia. Study overall: Mean DNA quantity obtained from sorted CD4+ and CD8+ cells was around 3.2 ug.

An expansion of CD8+CD57+ cells by flow cytometry had been shown in patients chosen for sequencing. All participating patients were living with severe acquired aplastic anemia. Patients had undergone no therapy by the time their blood was sampled. Template material for TCR beta VDJ and CDR3 profiling consisted of genomic DNA. TCRdb reprocessed the reads with MiXCR, giving one entry per CDR3 protein. Among about 120,000 distinct CDR3 sequences, under 60% were seen once, and the ten largest hold about 31%. This CDR3 is 16 amino acids long. Trimming took 2 bases from V and 3 from J, leaving 16 bases between them.

The sequenced material came from sorted CD4+, CD8+, or CD8+CD57+ T cells (not recorded which) from PBMCs. This chain uses TRBV12-3 or TRBV12-4 with TRBJ1-1, with D possibly being TRBD1 (6 bases). The TCR was taken from a human donor with aplastic anemia. In nucleotides, the CDR3 is TGTGCCAGCAGTTTACGCCCCCAGGGGTACTACACTGAAGCTTTCTTT. This gives the protein CASSLRPQGYYTEAFF.